This T cell receptor beta chain was retrieved from a study of CD8 T cells in Susac syndrome. Regarding the study as a whole: As acknowledged by the study, its TCR sequencing and HLA analysis included a relatively small number of individuals.

Reverse transcription of roughly 0.5 to 1 ug RNA was carried out with random hexamers. TCRdb processed the immunoSEQ multiplex PCR reads anew with MiXCR; each CDR3 protein has one entry. The sample has fewer than 80,000 distinct CDR3 sequences, 85% to 95% seen once. Germline V gene sequence: CDR1 SEHNR, CDR2 FQNEAQ (reference sequence). Between the trimmed V and J ends, which lost 4 bases and 6 bases, there was a span of 19 bases. CDR3 length: 15 residues. On this clonotype: Its specificity is not known.

Sequencing of TCR beta was undertaken in CD8+ and CD4+ T cells derived from blood. The chain recombines TRBV7-9 with TRBJ2-7; D is undetermined. This clonotype was sampled from a human donor in good health. Sample: CD8+ T cells from PBMCs. Here the CDR3 reads CASSSKRMGWVEQYF. CDR3 DNA sequence: TGTGCCAGCAGCTCGAAACGCATGGGGTGGGTCGAGCAGTACTTC.